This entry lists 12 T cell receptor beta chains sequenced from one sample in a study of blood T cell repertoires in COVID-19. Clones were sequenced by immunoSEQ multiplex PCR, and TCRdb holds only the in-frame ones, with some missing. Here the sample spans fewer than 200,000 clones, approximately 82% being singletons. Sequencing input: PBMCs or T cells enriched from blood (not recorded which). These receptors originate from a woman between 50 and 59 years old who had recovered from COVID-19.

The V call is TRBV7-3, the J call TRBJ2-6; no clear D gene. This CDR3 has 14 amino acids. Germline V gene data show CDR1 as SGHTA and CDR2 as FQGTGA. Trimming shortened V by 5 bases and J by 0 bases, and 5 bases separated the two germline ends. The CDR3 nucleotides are TGTGCCAGCAGCCCCATCTCTGGGGCCAACGTCCTGACTTTC. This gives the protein CASSPISGANVLTF.

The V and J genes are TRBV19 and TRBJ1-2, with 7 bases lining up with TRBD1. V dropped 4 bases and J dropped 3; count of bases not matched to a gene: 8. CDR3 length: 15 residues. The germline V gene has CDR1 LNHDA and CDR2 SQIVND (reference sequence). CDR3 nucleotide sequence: TGTGCCAGTAGTAACCGACAGGGAAACGACTATGGCTACACCTTC. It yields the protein CASSNRQGNDYGYTF.

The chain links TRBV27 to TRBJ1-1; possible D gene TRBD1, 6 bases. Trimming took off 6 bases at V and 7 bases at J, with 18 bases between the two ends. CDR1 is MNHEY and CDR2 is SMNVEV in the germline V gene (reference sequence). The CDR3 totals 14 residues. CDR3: CASRNLQGSVEAFF. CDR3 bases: TGTGCCAGCAGGAATCTACAGGGTTCGGTTGAAGCTTTCTTT.

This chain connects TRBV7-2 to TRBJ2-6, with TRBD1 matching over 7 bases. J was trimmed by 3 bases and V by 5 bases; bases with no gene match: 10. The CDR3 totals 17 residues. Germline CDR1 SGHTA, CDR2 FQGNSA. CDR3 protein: CASSKQGHRRGANVLTF. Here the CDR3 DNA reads TGTGCCAGCAGCAAACAGGGGCACAGACGTGGGGCCAACGTCCTGACTTTC.

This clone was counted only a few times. CDR3 coding DNA: TGCGCCAGCAGTGAGTCGACTGGGGGCGCTGCCTACGAGCAGTACTTC. It codes for CASSESTGGAAYEQYF. J is TRBJ2-7 and V is TRBV10-2; possible D gene TRBD1, 6 bases. The CDR3 consists of 16 residues. Germline lookup yields CDR1 WSHSY and CDR2 SAAADI. V was pared by 0 bases and J by 2 bases, with 14 bases between.

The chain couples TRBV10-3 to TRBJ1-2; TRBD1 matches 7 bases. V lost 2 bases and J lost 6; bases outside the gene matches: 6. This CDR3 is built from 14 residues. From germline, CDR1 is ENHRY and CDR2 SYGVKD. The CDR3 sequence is CAISERSGTDGYTF. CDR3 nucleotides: TGTGCCATCAGTGAGCGCTCCGGGACAGATGGCTACACCTTC.

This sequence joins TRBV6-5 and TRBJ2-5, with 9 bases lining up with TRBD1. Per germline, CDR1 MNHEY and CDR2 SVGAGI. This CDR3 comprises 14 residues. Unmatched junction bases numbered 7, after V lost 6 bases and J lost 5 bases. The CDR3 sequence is CASREVGTGETQYF. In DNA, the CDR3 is TGTGCCAGCAGGGAGGTCGGGACAGGGGAGACCCAGTACTTC.

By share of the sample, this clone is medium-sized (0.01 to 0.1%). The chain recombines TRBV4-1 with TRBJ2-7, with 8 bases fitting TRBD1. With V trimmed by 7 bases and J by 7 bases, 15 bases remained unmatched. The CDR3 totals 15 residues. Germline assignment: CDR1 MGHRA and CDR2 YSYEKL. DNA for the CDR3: TGCGCCAGCAACCCCGGGACAGGATTGGGCGGGGAGCAGTACTTC. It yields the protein CASNPGTGLGGEQYF.

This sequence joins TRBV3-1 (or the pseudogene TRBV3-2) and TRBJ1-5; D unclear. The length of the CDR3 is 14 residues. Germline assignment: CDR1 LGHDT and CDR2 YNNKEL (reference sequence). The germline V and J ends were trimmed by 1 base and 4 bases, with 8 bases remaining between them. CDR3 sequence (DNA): TGTGCCAGCAGCCAAGGGTCCGGTAATCAGCCCCAGCATTTT. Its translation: CASSQGSGNQPQHF.

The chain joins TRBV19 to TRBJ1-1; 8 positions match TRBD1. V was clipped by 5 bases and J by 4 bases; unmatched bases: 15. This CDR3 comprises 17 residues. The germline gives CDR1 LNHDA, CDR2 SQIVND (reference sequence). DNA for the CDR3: TGTGCCAGTAGTCGGAGTCGTGGACAGGGTGTGGGCACTGAAGCTTTCTTT. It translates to CASSRSRGQGVGTEAFF.

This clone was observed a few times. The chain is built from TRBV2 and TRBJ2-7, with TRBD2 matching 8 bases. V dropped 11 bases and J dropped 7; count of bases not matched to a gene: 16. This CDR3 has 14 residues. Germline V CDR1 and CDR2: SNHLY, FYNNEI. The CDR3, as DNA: TGTGCCTCACAGGGTCCCGCCGGCGGGGGGGAGCAGTACTTC. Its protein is CASQGPAGGGEQYF.

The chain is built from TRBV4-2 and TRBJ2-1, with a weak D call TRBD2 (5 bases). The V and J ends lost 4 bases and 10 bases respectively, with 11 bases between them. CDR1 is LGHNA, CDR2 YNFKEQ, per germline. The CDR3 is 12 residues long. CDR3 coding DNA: TGTGCCAGCAGCCCCGGCGTAGCGGAGCAGTTCTTC. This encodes CASSPGVAEQFF.